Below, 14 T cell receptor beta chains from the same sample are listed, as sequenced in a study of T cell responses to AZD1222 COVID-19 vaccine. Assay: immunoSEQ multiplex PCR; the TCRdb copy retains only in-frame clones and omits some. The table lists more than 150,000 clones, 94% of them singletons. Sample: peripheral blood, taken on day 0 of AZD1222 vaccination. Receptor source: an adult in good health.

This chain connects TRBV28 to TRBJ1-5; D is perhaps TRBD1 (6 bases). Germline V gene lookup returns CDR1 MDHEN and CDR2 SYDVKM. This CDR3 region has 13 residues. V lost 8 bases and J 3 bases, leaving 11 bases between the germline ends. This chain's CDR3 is CASVGQLNQPQHF. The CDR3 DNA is TGTGCCAGCGTAGGACAGCTCAATCAGCCCCAGCATTTT.

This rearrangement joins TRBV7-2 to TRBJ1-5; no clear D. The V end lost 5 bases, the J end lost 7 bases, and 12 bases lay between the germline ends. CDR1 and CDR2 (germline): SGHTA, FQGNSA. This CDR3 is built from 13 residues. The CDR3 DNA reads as TGTGCCAGCAGCCCAGAGGTGGGGCAGCCCCAGCATTTT. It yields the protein CASSPEVGQPQHF.

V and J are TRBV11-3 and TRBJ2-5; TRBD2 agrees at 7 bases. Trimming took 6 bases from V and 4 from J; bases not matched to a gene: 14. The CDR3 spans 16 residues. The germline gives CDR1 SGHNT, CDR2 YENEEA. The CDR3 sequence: CASSPGSGIHRETQYF. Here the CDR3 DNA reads TGTGCCAGCAGTCCGGGAAGCGGGATCCACCGAGAGACCCAGTACTTC.

The CDR3 nucleotides read TGCGCCAGCAGCCAGGAACTAGCGGGAGCTTATGAGCAGTTCTTC. This codes for CASSQELAGAYEQFF. V is TRBV5-1 and J is TRBJ2-1; 11 bases are a match to TRBD2. The CDR3 totals 15 residues. Germline CDR1 reads SGHRS; CDR2 reads YFSETQ. V shed 4 bases and J 8 bases; nucleotides not matched to a gene: 8. Full variable domain (rest looked up from reference TRBV5-1 and TRBJ2-1): KAGVTQTPRYLIKTRGQQVTLSCSPISGHRSVSWYQQTPGQGLQFLFEYFSETQRNKGNFPGRFSGRQFSNSRSEMNVSTLELGDSALYLCASSQELAGAYEQFFGPGTRLTVL.

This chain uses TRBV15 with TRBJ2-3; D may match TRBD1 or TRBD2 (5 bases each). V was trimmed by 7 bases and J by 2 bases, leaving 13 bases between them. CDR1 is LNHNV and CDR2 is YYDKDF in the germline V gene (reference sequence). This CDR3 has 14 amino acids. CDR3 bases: TGTGCCACCATCTCGGGGCCGAACACAGATACGCAGTATTTT. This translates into CATISGPNTDTQYF.

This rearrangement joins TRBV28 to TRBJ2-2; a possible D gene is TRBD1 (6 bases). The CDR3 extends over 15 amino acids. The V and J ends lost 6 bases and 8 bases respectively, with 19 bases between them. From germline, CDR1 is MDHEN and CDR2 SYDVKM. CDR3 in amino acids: CASRHYRAQGGELFF. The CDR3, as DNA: TGTGCCAGCAGACATTACAGGGCCCAGGGTGGGGAGCTGTTTTTT.

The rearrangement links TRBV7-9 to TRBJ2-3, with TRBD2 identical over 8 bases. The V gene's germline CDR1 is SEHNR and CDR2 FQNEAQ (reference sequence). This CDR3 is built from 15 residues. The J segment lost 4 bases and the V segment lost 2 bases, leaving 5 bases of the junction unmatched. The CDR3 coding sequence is TGTGCCAGCAGCTTAAGAGAACTAGCGGCAGATACGCAGTATTTT. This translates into CASSLRELAADTQYF.

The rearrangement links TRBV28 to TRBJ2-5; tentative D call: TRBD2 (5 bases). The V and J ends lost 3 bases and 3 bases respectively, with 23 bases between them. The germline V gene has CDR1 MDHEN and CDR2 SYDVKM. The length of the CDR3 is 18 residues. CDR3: CASSFGLSGSVGKETQYF. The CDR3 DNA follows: TGTGCCAGCAGTTTTGGTCTTTCTGGGTCAGTCGGGAAAGAGACCCAGTACTTC. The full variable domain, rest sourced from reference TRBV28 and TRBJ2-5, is DVKVTQSSRYLVKRTGEKVFLECVQDMDHENMFWYRQDPGLGLRLIYFSYDVKMKEKGDIPEGYSVSREKKERFSLILESASTNQTSMYLCASSFGLSGSVGKETQYFGPGTRLLVL.

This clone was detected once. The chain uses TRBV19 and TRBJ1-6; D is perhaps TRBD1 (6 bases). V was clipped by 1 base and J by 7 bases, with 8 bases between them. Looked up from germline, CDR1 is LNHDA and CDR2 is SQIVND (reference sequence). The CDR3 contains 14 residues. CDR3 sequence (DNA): TGTGCCAGTAGTATAGGGACAGTGAATTCACCCCTCCACTTT. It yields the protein CASSIGTVNSPLHF.

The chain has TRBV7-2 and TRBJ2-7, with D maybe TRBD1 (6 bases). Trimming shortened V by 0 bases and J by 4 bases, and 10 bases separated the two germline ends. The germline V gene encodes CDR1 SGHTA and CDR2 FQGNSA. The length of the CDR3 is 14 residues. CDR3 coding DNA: TGTGCCAGCAGCTTAGCGCCAGGGGTATACGAGCAGTACTTC. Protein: CASSLAPGVYEQYF.

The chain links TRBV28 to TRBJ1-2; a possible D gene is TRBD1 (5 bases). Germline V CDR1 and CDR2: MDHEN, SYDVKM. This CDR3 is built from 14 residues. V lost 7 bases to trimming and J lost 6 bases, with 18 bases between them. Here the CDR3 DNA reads TGTGCCAGCACCATCCCTCCGGGGCGTCATGGCTACACCTTC. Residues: CASTIPPGRHGYTF.

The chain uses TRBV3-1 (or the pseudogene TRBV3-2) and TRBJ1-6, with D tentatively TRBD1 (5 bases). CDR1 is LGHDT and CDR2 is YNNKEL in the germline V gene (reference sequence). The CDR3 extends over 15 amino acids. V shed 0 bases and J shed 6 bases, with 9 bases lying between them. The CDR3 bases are TGTGCCAGCAGCCAAGACGGGGCGCTTAATTCACCCCTCCACTTT. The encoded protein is CASSQDGALNSPLHF.

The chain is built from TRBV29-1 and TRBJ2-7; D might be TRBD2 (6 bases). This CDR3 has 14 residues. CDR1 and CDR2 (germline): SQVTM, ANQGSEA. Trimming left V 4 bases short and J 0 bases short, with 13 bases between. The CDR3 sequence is CSVVGGASSYEQYF. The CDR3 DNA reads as TGCAGCGTTGTCGGCGGGGCCAGCTCCTACGAGCAGTACTTC.

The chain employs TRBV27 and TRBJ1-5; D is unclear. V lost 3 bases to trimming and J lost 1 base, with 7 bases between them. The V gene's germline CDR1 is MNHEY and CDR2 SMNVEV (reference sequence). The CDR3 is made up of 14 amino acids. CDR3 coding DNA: TGTGCCAGCAGTTTTTACGGCAGCAATCAGCCCCAGCATTTT. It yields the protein CASSFYGSNQPQHF.